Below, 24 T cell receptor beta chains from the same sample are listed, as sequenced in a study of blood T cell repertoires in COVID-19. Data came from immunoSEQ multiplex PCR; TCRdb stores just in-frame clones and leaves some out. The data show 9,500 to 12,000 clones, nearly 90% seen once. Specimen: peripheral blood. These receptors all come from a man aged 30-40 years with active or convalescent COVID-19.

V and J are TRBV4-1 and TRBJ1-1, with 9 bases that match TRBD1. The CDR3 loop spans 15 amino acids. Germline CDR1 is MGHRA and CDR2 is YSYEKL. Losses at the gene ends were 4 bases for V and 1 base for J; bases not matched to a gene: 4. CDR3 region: CASSRQTGGNTEAFF. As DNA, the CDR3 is TGCGCCAGCAGCCGCCAGACAGGGGGGAACACTGAAGCTTTCTTT.

The CDR3: CASSLGLSITGELFF. The CDR3 coding sequence is TGCGCCAGCAGCTTGGGCTTGAGTATCACCGGGGAGCTGTTTTTT. The chain recombines TRBV5-1 with TRBJ2-2; no reliable D call. This CDR3 has 15 amino acids. Germline V gene lookup returns CDR1 SGHRS and CDR2 YFSETQ. V was shortened by 0 bases and J by 4 bases, with 10 bases between the two germline ends.

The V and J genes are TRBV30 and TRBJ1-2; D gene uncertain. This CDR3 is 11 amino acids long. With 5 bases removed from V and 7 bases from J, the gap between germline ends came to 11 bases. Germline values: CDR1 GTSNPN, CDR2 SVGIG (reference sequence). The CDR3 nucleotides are TGTGCCTGGGGTGCGTACGGTGGCTACACCTTC. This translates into CAWGAYGGYTF. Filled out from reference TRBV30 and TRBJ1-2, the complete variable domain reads SQTIHQWPATLVQPVGSPLSLECTVEGTSNPNLYWYRQAAGRGLQLLFYSVGIGQISSEVPQNLSASRPQDRQFILSSKKLLLSDSGFYLCAWGAYGGYTFGSGTRLTVV.

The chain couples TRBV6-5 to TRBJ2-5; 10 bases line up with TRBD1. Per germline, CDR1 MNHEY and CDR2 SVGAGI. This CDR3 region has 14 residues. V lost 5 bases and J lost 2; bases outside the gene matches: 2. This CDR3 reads CASSQDRGQETQYF. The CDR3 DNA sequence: TGTGCCAGCAGTCAGGACAGGGGGCAAGAGACCCAGTACTTC.

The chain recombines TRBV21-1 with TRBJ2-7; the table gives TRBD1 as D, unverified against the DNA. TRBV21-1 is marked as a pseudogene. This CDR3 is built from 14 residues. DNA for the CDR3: TGTGCCAGCAGCCCCGGACAGGGAACGAGAGAGCAGTACGTC. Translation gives CASSPGQGTREQYV.

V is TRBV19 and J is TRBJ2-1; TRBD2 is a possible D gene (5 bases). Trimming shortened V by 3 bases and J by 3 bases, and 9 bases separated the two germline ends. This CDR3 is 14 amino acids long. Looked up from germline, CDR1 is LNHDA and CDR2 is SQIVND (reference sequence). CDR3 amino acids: CASSMPTNYNEQFF. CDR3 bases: TGTGCCAGTAGTATGCCGACTAACTACAATGAGCAGTTCTTC.

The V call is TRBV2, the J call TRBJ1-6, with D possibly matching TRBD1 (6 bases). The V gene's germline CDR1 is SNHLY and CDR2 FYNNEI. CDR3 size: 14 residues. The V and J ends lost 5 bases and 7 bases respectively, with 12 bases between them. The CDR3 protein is CASSLGRGNSPLHF. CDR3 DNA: TGTGCCAGCAGTTTGGGGAGGGGGAATTCACCCCTCCACTTT.

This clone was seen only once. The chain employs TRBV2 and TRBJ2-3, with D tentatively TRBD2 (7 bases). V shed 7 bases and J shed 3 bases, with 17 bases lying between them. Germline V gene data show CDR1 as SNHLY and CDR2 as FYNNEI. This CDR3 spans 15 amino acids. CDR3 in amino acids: CASKAGGRDTDTQYF. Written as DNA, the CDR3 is TGTGCCAGCAAAGCCGGGGGGCGCGATACAGATACGCAGTATTTT. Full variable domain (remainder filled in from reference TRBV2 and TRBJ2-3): EPEVTQTPSHQVTQMGQEVILRCVPISNHLYFYWYRQILGQKVEFLVSFYNNEISEKSEIFDDQFSVERPDGSNFTLKIRSTKLEDSAMYFCASKAGGRDTDTQYFGPGTRLTVL.

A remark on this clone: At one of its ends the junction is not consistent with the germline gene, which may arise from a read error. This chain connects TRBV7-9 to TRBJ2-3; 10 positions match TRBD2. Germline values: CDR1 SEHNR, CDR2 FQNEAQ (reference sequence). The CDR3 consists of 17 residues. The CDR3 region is CASSLAPTSGGTDTQYF. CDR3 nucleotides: TGTGCCAGCAGTTTAGCCCCAACTAGCGGGGGCACAGATACGCAGTATTTT.

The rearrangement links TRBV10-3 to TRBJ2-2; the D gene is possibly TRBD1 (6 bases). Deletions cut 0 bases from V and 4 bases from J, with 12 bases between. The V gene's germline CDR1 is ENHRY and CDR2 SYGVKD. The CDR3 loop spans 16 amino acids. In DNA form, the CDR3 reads TGTGCCATCAGTGAGTCGGCAGGGGCGGGCACCGGGGAGCTGTTTTTT. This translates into CAISESAGAGTGELFF.

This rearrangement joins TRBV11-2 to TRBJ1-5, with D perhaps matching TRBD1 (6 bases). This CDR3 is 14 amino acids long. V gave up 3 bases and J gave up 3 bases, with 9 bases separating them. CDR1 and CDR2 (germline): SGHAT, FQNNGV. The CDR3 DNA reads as TGTGCCAGCAGCTTCGGACAGACCAATCAGCCCCAGCATTTT. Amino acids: CASSFGQTNQPQHF.

The CDR3 DNA sequence: TGTGCCAGCAGCTTAGCGGCATATGCTAGTGAGCAGTTCTTC. This translates into CASSLAAYASEQFF. V and J are TRBV7-8 and TRBJ2-1, with D unclear. From germline, CDR1 is SGHVS and CDR2 FQNEAQ. V dropped 0 bases and J dropped 9 bases, with 12 bases sitting between them. CDR3 length equals 14 residues.

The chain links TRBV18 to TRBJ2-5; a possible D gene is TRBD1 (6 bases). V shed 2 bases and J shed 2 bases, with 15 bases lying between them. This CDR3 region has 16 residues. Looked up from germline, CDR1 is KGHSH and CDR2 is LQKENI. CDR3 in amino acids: CASSPSQGPLQETQYF. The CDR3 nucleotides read TGTGCCAGCTCACCATCCCAGGGGCCACTTCAAGAGACCCAGTACTTC.

CDR3 nucleotide sequence: TGTGCCAGTAGGCCGGGACGCACAGGGGACACTGAAGCTTTCTTT. This gives the protein CASRPGRTGDTEAFF. V gene TRBV19 combines with J gene TRBJ1-1, with 7 bases lining up with TRBD1. V was clipped by 6 bases and J by 3 bases; unmatched bases: 10. This CDR3 is built from 15 residues. Germline CDR1 reads LNHDA; CDR2 reads SQIVND (reference sequence).

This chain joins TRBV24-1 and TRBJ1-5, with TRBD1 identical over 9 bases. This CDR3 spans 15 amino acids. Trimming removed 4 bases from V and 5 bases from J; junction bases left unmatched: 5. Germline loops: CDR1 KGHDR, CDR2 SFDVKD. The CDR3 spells CATSDEGQGDQPQHF. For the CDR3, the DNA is TGTGCCACCAGTGACGAGGGACAGGGCGATCAGCCCCAGCATTTT.

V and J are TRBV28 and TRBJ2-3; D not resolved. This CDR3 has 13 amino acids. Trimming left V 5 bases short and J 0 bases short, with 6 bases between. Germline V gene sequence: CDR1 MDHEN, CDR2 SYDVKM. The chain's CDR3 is CASSTSSTDTQYF. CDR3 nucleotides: TGTGCCAGCAGTACTTCTAGCACAGATACGCAGTATTTT.

The CDR3 DNA reads TGTGCCAGCAGCCAAGATTTAACAGATACGCAGTATTTT. It specifies CASSQDLTDTQYF. V usage is TRBV4-2 and J usage is TRBJ2-3; D is undetermined. This CDR3 region has 13 residues. Germline values: CDR1 LGHNA, CDR2 YNFKEQ. V lost 0 bases to trimming and J lost 3 bases, with 4 bases between them.

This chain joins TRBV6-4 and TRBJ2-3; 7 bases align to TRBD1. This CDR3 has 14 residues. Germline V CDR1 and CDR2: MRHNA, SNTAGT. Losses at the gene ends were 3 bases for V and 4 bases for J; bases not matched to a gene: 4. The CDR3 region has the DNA TGTGCCAGCAGTGATAACAGGGGCGCAGATACGCAGTATTTT. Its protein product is CASSDNRGADTQYF.

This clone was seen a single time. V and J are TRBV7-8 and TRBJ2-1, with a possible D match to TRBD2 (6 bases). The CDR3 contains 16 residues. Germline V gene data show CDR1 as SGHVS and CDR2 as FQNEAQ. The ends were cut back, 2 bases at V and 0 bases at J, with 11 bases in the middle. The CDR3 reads CASSLMEGISYNEQFF. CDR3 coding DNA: TGTGCCAGCAGCTTAATGGAGGGGATCTCCTACAATGAGCAGTTCTTC.

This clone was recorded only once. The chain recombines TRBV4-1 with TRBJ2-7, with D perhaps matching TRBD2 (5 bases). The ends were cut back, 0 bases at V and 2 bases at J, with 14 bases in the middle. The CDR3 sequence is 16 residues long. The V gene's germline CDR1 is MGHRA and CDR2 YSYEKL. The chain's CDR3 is CASSQDYVDGAYEQYV. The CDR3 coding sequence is TGCGCCAGCAGCCAAGACTACGTGGACGGGGCCTACGAGCAGTACGTC.

This CDR3 reads CASSLSLQETQYF. The CDR3 nucleotides read TGTGCCAGCAGCTTAAGCTTACAAGAGACCCAGTACTTC. The chain links TRBV7-6 to TRBJ2-5; unclear D gene. The CDR3 length is 13 residues. The V end lost 2 bases, the J end lost 2 bases, and 6 bases lay between the germline ends. From germline, CDR1 is SGHVS and CDR2 FNYEAQ. The entire variable domain, with the rest obtained from reference TRBV7-6 and TRBJ2-5, is as follows: GAGVSQSPRYKVTKRGQDVALRCDPISGHVSLYWYRQALGQGPEFLTYFNYEAQQDKSGLPNDRFSAERPEGSISTLTIQRTEQRDSAMYRCASSLSLQETQYFGPGTRLLVL.

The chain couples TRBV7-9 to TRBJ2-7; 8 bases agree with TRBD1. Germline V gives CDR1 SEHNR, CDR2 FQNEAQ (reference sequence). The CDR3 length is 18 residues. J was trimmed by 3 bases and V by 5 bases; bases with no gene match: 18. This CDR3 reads CASSLPPIGTGRDYEQYF. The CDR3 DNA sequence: TGTGCCAGCAGCCTACCGCCCATAGGGACAGGACGTGACTACGAGCAGTACTTC.

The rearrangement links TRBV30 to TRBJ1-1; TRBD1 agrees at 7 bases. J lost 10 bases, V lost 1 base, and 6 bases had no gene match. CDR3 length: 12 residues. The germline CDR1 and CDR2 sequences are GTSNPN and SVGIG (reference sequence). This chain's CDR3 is CAWSGPDRRAFF. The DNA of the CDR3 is TGTGCCTGGAGTGGCCCGGACAGGAGAGCTTTCTTT.

The CDR3 DNA is TGTGCCAGCAGCTTGGGACAGTCACCCCTCCACTTT. The encoded protein is CASSLGQSPLHF. The rearrangement links TRBV7-9 to TRBJ1-6; 7 bases line up with TRBD1. Germline CDR1 SEHNR, CDR2 FQNEAQ (reference sequence). V lost 3 bases, J lost 10 bases, and 0 bases stayed unmatched. The CDR3 sequence is 12 residues long. The variable domain in full, completed from reference TRBV7-9 and TRBJ1-6, reads DTGVSQNPRHKITKRGQNVTFRCDPISEHNRLYWYRQTLGQGPEFLTYFQNEAQLEKSRLLSDRFSAERPKGSFSTLEIQRTEQGDSAMYLCASSLGQSPLHFGNGTRLTVT.